This T cell receptor (beta chain) was identified during a study of vaccination effects on CD4 cells after COVID-19. On the study more broadly: Vaccination followed sampling of two convalescent patients by 16 days and one week respectively. Study observations and caveats: Few convalescent patients, and no early post-infection timepoints, were available to the study. Clones that were induced by infection or by vaccine showed marked contraction late after vaccination.

Sequencing followed a ViraFEST assay step that expanded antigen-specific CD4+ T cells with viral peptide pools. Culturing for roughly 10 days preceded CD4+ T cell isolation. The person had a PCR-confirmed SARS-CoV-2 infection during March to December 2020. Researchers reported culturing more than 1.5 million PBMC in each well, adding approximately 9.4 IU/ml IL-2 and approximately 10 ug/ml peptides. The germline gives CDR1 SGHNT, CDR2 YYREEE (reference sequence). CDR3 length: 14 residues. Trimming removed 5 bases from V and 6 bases from J, with 16 bases in between. On this clone itself: Its antigen is undetermined.

The method was immunoSEQ multiplex PCR; TCRdb's version includes in-frame clones alone and lacks a portion of them. Counted here are 70,000 or so clones, 60% to 75% occurring once; the ten biggest clones make up about 5%. The V and J genes are TRBV5-4 and TRBJ2-3, with D possibly being TRBD2 (6 bases). The clonotype comes from a human donor who had a prior SARS-CoV-2 infection. This specimen was CD4+ T cells from PBMCs cultured with HIV peptides, taken before COVID-19 vaccination. The subset was: HIV-1 Nef peptide pool negative control/reference culture. The CDR3 nucleotides are TGTGCCAGCAGTCGAAGGGTCGGAGGGGATACGCAGTATTTT. Its translation is CASSRRVGGDTQYF.